This TCR beta chain was recorded in a study of shared clonotypes between healthy human individuals (dated by TCRdb to 2018 to 2021). With regard to the full study: The cohort comprised two women and a few men aged 18 to 49 years. For each donor, three plates each were used for CD4 naive and CD4 memory, two plates were used for CD8 naive, and one plate was used for CD8 memory. The study deeply sequenced blood TCR repertoires of several healthy adults to estimate repertoire size and the extent of clonotype sharing between individuals. Different laboratories and diverse techniques were used to prepare libraries and sequence TCR repertoires, to increase sequencing depth and limit assay-specific biases. Per donor, leukapheresis produced somewhere between about 0.9 and 9.5 billion PBMCs.

Using the deep immunoSEQ assay, TCR CDR3 regions were amplified from genomic DNA by multiplex PCR. Extracted genomic DNA from each cell subset was distributed evenly across all wells of several immunoSEQ 96-well plates, and each plate was treated as a replicate. For sorted subsets, about 210 ng of genomic DNA, equivalent to 25,000 to 35,000 T cell genomes, went into each replicate PCR. Purified libraries were measured with a Qubit 3.0 fluorometer, size-checked on a Bioanalyzer 2100, and measured again with the KAPA Library Quantification kit. Every immunoSEQ 96-well plate was sequenced on a separate single-read 150-cycle Illumina NextSeq 550 flow cell. The authors' analysis ran thus. Because the immunoSEQ output included only junctional sequences and no quality scores, the filtering could not be the same as the filtering used for full-length reads. To assign V/J genes and CDR3, sequences were annotated against IMGT germline references using PyIR, a Python wrapper for IgBLAST v1.9. Reads were removed for weak V/J assignments (E-value above 1e-6), missing CDR3, stop codons, out-of-frame junctions, or ambiguous translated residues. V3J clonotypes were defined as sequences sharing an identical inferred V gene, J gene, and CDR3 amino acid sequence. To compute the percentage overlap between repertoires, the number of shared unique clonotypes was divided by the size of the smaller repertoire. Richness of each repertoire was evaluated using RTK rarefaction, the Chao1 estimator, and Recon v2.1 estimates of unobserved clonotypes. Generation probabilities for all TCRbeta clonotypes obtained by the gDNA method from several donors were computed using OLGA. TCRdb limited this immuneACCESS table to in-frame rearrangements with V and J called. A share of clones is missing; checked studies link under half to unresolved V genes, and the rest is unexplained. The DNA was the basis for D and trimming; V, J and clone size are from that table. For this sample the table gives about 2 million clones, of which approximately 95% were detected only once. The top ten clonotypes cover 0.1% to 0.15% of the sample.

Comments on this clone: Its antigen is still unknown. No clone much larger than this one lies a single base away; base qualities are absent.

CDR1 and CDR2 (SNHLY, FYNNEI) derive from the germline V gene. The CDR3 contains 13 residues, cysteine and phenylalanine counted. The sequence is cut down to CDR3 DNA, 39 bases in frame from base 1. The full study reports these points: Estimated clonotype richness was generally larger for naive than for memory subsets. Only blood was sampled, and tissue TCR repertoires likely differ from those in blood. Because the study included only a small number of donors, the genetic and exposure-history diversity represented was limited. Across a handful of donors, approximately 5% of naive CD4, more than 3% of naive CD8, about 2% of memory CD4, and roughly 0.41% of memory CD8 clonotypes were shared. Based on pairwise subsampling, the degree of clonotype sharing among donors was expected to be affected by sequencing depth. Incomplete sequencing was indicated by rarefaction of sorted-subset datasets, despite the large sequencing depth. Compared with non-shared clonotypes, clonotypes shared by all four sorted-subset donors had higher generation probabilities.

Donors were healthy HIV-negative adults with no recently reported acute infections or vaccinations. Every donor was a Caucasian adult residing in Nashville, Tennessee, USA. CD4+ T cells were enriched by magnetic negative selection; naive cells were then positively selected on CD45RA, and the negative fraction formed the memory subset. Blood was collected by leukapheresis, and PBMCs were isolated by Ficoll-Histopaque density gradient centrifugation and then cryopreserved in liquid nitrogen vapor phase. Analytical flow cytometry was used to check the purity and quantity of each magnetically sorted T cell population. Genomic DNA was isolated from every sorted fraction and measured by UV absorbance on a Nanodrop 2000c.

Sequences were obtained from naive CD4+ T cells sorted from blood. Sample cell subset or site, as interpreted from the label and publication: CD45RA+ positively selected. The sequence derives from a man younger than 35 in good health. Recombination linked TRBV2 to TRBJ2-3; the D segment could be TRBD1, given 6 matching bases. The sequenced DNA: TGTGCAGGATGGACAGCTCCCACAGATACGCAGTATTTT. This gives the protein CAGWTAPTDTQYF.